This entry is about one T cell receptor (beta chain). In germline, CDR1 is LGHDT, CDR2 YNNKEL (reference sequence). Trimming took 2 bases from V and 4 from J, leaving 8 bases between them. The CDR3 consists of 14 residues. In the study's own analysis: Estimation of nucleated cell counts was performed using reference gene primer amplification. Only in-frame clones appear in the TCRdb table, and some are missing; sequencing was by immunoSEQ multiplex PCR. V and J calls and clone size are given by that table; D and trimming were obtained from the DNA. The sample shows tens of thousands of clones, about 90% of them seen only once. The sample is drawn from a study of blood T cell repertoires in COVID-19. Across the whole study: COVID-19 samples, acute and convalescent, were from the United States, Italy and Spain. Sources were T cells, B-cell-depleted T cells, or PBMCs; the material itself was cDNA or gDNA.

The receptor was derived from a human donor with acute or convalescent COVID-19. The donor label of this sample is uncertain. Sequencing used peripheral blood. The rearrangement uses TRBV3-1 (or the pseudogene TRBV3-2) and TRBJ1-4; D may be TRBD1 (5 bases). DNA for the CDR3: TGTGCCAGCAGCCAATCACAGGTTAATGAAAAACTGTTTTTT. Its protein is CASSQSQVNEKLFF.